These 25 T cell receptor beta chains were sequenced from one sample in a study of STAT5B mutations in CD4+ large granular lymphocyte leukemia. Method: immunoSEQ multiplex PCR; TCRdb's copy keeps in-frame clones and lacks some. The sample has under 40,000 clones; approximately 72% are singletons. Sequenced: CD4+ T cells from blood buffy coats. The origin of the receptors is a human donor in good health.

The chain recombines TRBV18 with TRBJ2-3; unclear D gene. The CDR3 totals 14 residues. Germline loops: CDR1 KGHSH, CDR2 LQKENI. Trimming took off 2 bases at V and 2 bases at J, with 8 bases between the two ends. CDR3 amino acids: CASSPLPVTDTQYF. DNA for the CDR3: TGTGCCAGCTCACCATTGCCTGTCACAGATACGCAGTATTTT.

The rearrangement uses TRBV6-5 and TRBJ1-5, with 9 bases lining up with TRBD1. V shed 4 bases, J shed 2 bases, and the junction held 6 bases outside the gene matches. Germline CDR1 is MNHEY and CDR2 is SVGAGI. The CDR3 is 16 amino acids. DNA for the CDR3: TGTGCCAGCAGTTTCCGGACAGGGGCGGGCAATCAGCCCCAGCATTTT. Its protein product is CASSFRTGAGNQPQHF.

V usage is TRBV29-1 and J usage is TRBJ2-2; a weak D match, TRBD2 (6 bases). V lost 8 bases, J lost 3 bases, and 10 bases lay in between. Germline V gives CDR1 SQVTM, CDR2 ANQGSEA. This CDR3 contains 12 residues. DNA of the CDR3: TGCAGCACGCAGCGGGACACCGGGGAGCTGTTTTTT. It encodes CSTQRDTGELFF.

The chain joins TRBV28 to TRBJ2-7, with a tentative D call TRBD2 (6 bases). V was trimmed by 3 bases and J by 2 bases, leaving 11 bases between them. The germline V gene encodes CDR1 MDHEN and CDR2 SYDVKM. The CDR3 has 14 amino acids. The DNA of the CDR3 is TGTGCCAGCAGTTTTACAGGCGGGACCTACGAGCAGTACTTC. It is translated as CASSFTGGTYEQYF.

The sample holds one count of this clone. The J gene is TRBJ2-3, the V gene TRBV7-2, with TRBD2 matching 12 bases. Germline CDR1 reads SGHTA; CDR2 reads FQGNSA. The CDR3 spans 15 residues. The V and J ends lost 5 bases and 2 bases, in that order; junction bases with no gene match: 2. DNA for the CDR3: TGTGCCAGCAGCCGGACTAGCGGGGACACAGATACGCAGTATTTT. Its protein product is CASSRTSGDTDTQYF.

To note about this clone: The sample contains more than one DNA sequence encoding this CDR3. CDR3 protein: CASSFRYEQYF. The DNA of the CDR3 is TGTGCCAGCAGTTTCCGATACGAGCAGTACTTC. The rearrangement joins TRBV28 to TRBJ2-7; no firm D call. From germline, CDR1 is MDHEN and CDR2 SYDVKM. The germline V and J ends were trimmed by 3 bases and 4 bases, with 4 bases remaining between them. The CDR3 is made up of 11 amino acids.

The chain uses TRBV27 and TRBJ1-6; a weak D match, TRBD1 (5 bases). Germline V CDR1 and CDR2: MNHEY, SMNVEV (reference sequence). V shed 6 bases and J shed 7 bases, with 16 bases lying between them. The CDR3 runs 15 residues. As DNA, the CDR3 is TGTGCCAGCAGAAAAAGGGACGGCCTAAATTCACCCCTCCACTTT. Protein sequence: CASRKRDGLNSPLHF.

This chain links TRBV7-3 with TRBJ2-6, with D hard to call. Trimming removed 4 bases from V and 2 bases from J, with 9 bases in between. The CDR3 loop spans 15 amino acids. Germline CDR1 SGHTA, CDR2 FQGTGA. DNA of the CDR3: TGTGCCAGCAGCTCTGAACAGCCTGGGGCCAACGTCCTGACTTTC. Its protein product is CASSSEQPGANVLTF.

This clone was seen a single time. The chain couples TRBV28 to TRBJ1-2, with no clear D. The V end was cut by 8 bases, the J end by 4 bases, with 17 bases between. The CDR3 has 14 residues. Germline values: CDR1 MDHEN, CDR2 SYDVKM. CDR3 loop: CASSSERRRYGYTF. The CDR3 DNA follows: TGTGCCAGCTCCTCGGAGAGGCGCCGCTATGGCTACACCTTC.

This clone was counted a single time. The chain has TRBV5-1 and TRBJ2-5; possible D gene TRBD2, 7 bases. Germline V gene sequence: CDR1 SGHRS, CDR2 YFSETQ. V gave up 0 bases and J gave up 5 bases, with 11 bases separating them. The length of the CDR3 is 14 residues. CDR3 region: CASSLAGGGETQYF. CDR3 bases: TGCGCCAGCAGCTTGGCGGGGGGCGGGGAGACCCAGTACTTC.

The chain couples TRBV6-5 to TRBJ2-1; 7 nucleotides agree with TRBD2. The CDR3 has 16 amino acids. Germline V gene lookup returns CDR1 MNHEY and CDR2 SVGAGI. Losses at the gene ends were 2 bases for V and 2 bases for J; bases not matched to a gene: 6. The CDR3 sequence: CASSYTGGSAYNEQFF. The CDR3 DNA is TGTGCCAGCAGTTACACTGGCGGGAGCGCCTACAATGAGCAGTTCTTC.

The chain combines TRBV5-1 with TRBJ2-2; no reliable D call. This CDR3 is built from 16 residues. Germline V gives CDR1 SGHRS, CDR2 YFSETQ. The V end lost 1 base, the J end lost 2 bases, and 12 bases lay between the germline ends. CDR3: CASSLSGLLNTGELFF. In DNA form, the CDR3 reads TGCGCCAGCAGCTTGTCAGGATTGCTTAACACCGGGGAGCTGTTTTTT.

The genes are TRBV19 and TRBJ2-5; 7 bases agree with TRBD2. V dropped 2 bases and J dropped 5; count of bases not matched to a gene: 5. Germline CDR1 reads LNHDA; CDR2 reads SQIVND (reference sequence). The CDR3 is 14 residues long. CDR3 protein: CASSIRIGGETQYF. The CDR3 DNA reads as TGTGCCAGTAGTATACGTATCGGGGGGGAGACCCAGTACTTC.

V is TRBV25-1 and J is TRBJ2-5; a weak D match, TRBD2 (6 bases). This CDR3 has 15 amino acids. Trimming took 2 bases from V and 1 from J, leaving 11 bases between them. The V gene's germline CDR1 is MGHDK and CDR2 SYGVNS. For the CDR3, the DNA is TGTGCCAGCAGTGAAGGGCGGGGTTTCCAAGAGACCCAGTACTTC. Protein product: CASSEGRGFQETQYF.

The CDR3 sequence is CASKAGDSLNSPLHF. The CDR3 nucleotides read TGTGCCAGTAAGGCGGGGGATAGCCTAAATTCACCCCTCCACTTT. The chain carries TRBV19 and TRBJ1-6, with D perhaps TRBD1 (5 bases). This CDR3 spans 15 amino acids. V was cut by 7 bases and J by 7 bases, with 17 bases left in between. In germline, CDR1 is LNHDA, CDR2 SQIVND (reference sequence).

The V call is TRBV18, the J call TRBJ2-7; D remains unclear. The germline V gene has CDR1 KGHSH and CDR2 LQKENI. V lost 3 bases, J lost 3 bases, and 9 bases lay in between. This CDR3 region has 13 residues. CDR3 DNA: TGTGCCAGCTCACCGGGTGCAGACTACGAGCAGTACTTC. Protein product: CASSPGADYEQYF. The whole variable domain, remainder taken from reference TRBV18 and TRBJ2-7, is NAGVMQNPRHLVRRRGQEARLRCSPMKGHSHVYWYRQLPEEGLKFMVYLQKENIIDESGMPKERFSAEFPKEGPSILRIQQVVRGDSAAYFCASSPGADYEQYFGPGTRLTVT.

In this sample, this clone turned up a few times. The chain carries TRBV6-1 and TRBJ1-5; D is uncertain. Trimming removed 3 bases at V and 7 bases at J, with 16 bases between. Germline assignment: CDR1 MNHNS and CDR2 SASEGT. The CDR3 runs to 15 residues. This CDR3 reads CASSDDRFEYQPQHF. The CDR3 coding sequence is TGTGCCAGCAGTGACGACCGATTCGAGTACCAGCCCCAGCATTTT.

This clone has only one observation. V gene TRBV7-9 combines with J gene TRBJ2-1; TRBD2 might be the D (6 bases). Germline V lookup: CDR1 SEHNR, CDR2 FQNEAQ (reference sequence). The CDR3 sequence is 12 residues long. The germline V and J ends were trimmed by 5 bases and 7 bases, with 9 bases remaining between them. The CDR3 reads CASSLLANEQFF. The CDR3 coding sequence is TGTGCCAGCAGCCTACTAGCAAATGAGCAGTTCTTC.

The rearrangement uses TRBV4-2 and TRBJ2-1, with 11 positions matching TRBD2. V gave up 2 bases and J gave up 4 bases; unmatched junction bases: 4. Germline CDR1 is LGHNA and CDR2 is YNFKEQ. The CDR3 extends over 16 amino acids. In DNA form, the CDR3 reads TGTGCCAGCAGCCAAATAGCGGGGGGGGAGTACAATGAGCAGTTCTTC. Its translation is CASSQIAGGEYNEQFF.

This clone has a handful of counts. The chain has TRBV6-1 and TRBJ1-2; D perhaps matches TRBD1 (5 bases). The CDR3 totals 15 residues. From germline, CDR1 is MNHNS and CDR2 SASEGT. V was trimmed by 4 bases and J by 2 bases, leaving 14 bases between them. CDR3 region: CASSVQGFTNYGYTF. The DNA of the CDR3 is TGTGCCAGCAGTGTCCAGGGATTTACGAACTATGGCTACACCTTC.

The chain joins TRBV9 to TRBJ1-5; 8 nucleotides match TRBD1. Trimming removed 4 bases from V and 4 bases from J; junction bases left unmatched: 19. The CDR3 spans 19 residues. The germline V gene has CDR1 SGDLS and CDR2 YYNGEE. CDR3 in amino acids: CASSNPHRGGARDNQPQHF. The DNA of the CDR3 is TGTGCCAGCAGCAACCCGCACAGGGGGGGGGCGCGTGATAATCAGCCCCAGCATTTT.

The chain has TRBV28 and TRBJ2-3; D may match TRBD1 or TRBD2 (7 bases each). Trimming took 4 bases from V and 4 from J, leaving 12 bases between them. This CDR3 contains 14 residues. CDR1 and CDR2 (germline): MDHEN, SYDVKM. CDR3 protein: CASSWGGQSDTQYF. The CDR3 nucleotides are TGTGCCAGCAGTTGGGGGGGACAGTCAGATACGCAGTATTTT. Filled out from reference TRBV28 and TRBJ2-3, the complete variable domain reads DVKVTQSSRYLVKRTGEKVFLECVQDMDHENMFWYRQDPGLGLRLIYFSYDVKMKEKGDIPEGYSVSREKKERFSLILESASTNQTSMYLCASSWGGQSDTQYFGPGTRLTVL.

The chain employs TRBV9 and TRBJ1-3, with TRBD1 matching over 7 bases. The V segment lost 4 bases and the J segment 4 bases; nucleotides outside the gene matches: 8. Germline CDR1 reads SGDLS; CDR2 reads YYNGEE. CDR3 length equals 15 residues. CDR3 in amino acids: CASSPGTVLGNTIYF. The CDR3 region has the DNA TGTGCCAGCAGCCCCGGGACAGTCTTGGGAAACACCATATATTTT.

The V and J genes are TRBV2 and TRBJ2-7; D unresolved. The germline gives CDR1 SNHLY, CDR2 FYNNEI. V was pared by 4 bases and J by 0 bases, with 7 bases between. CDR3 length equals 13 residues. The CDR3 spells CASSGVGSYEQYF. Here the CDR3 DNA reads TGTGCCAGCAGTGGTGTGGGCTCCTACGAGCAGTACTTC.

The sample holds a few counts of this clone. The genes are TRBV6-5 and TRBJ1-1; D uncertain. V was shortened by 5 bases and J by 5 bases, with 9 bases between the two germline ends. This CDR3 has 12 residues. Germline V gene data show CDR1 as MNHEY and CDR2 as SVGAGI. The CDR3 bases are TGTGCCAGCAGTACCCCGGGGACTGAAGCTTTCTTT. Amino acid sequence: CASSTPGTEAFF.